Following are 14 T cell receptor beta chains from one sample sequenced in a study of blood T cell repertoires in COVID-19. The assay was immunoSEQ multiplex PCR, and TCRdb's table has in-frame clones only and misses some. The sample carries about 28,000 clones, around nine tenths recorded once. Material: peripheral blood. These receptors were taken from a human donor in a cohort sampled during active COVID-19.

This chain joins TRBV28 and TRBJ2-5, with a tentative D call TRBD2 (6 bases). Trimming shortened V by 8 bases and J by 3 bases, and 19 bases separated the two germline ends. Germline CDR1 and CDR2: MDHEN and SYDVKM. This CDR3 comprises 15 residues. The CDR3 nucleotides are TGTGCCAGCCGATTTGGGCGGGAAAATAAAGAGACCCAGTACTTC. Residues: CASRFGRENKETQYF.

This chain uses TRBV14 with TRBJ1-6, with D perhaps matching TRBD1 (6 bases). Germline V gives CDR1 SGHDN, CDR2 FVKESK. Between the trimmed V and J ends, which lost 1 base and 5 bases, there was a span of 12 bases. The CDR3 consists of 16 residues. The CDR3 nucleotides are TGTGCCAGCAGCCAAGTGCAGGGGCGTCATAATTCACCCCTCCACTTT. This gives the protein CASSQVQGRHNSPLHF.

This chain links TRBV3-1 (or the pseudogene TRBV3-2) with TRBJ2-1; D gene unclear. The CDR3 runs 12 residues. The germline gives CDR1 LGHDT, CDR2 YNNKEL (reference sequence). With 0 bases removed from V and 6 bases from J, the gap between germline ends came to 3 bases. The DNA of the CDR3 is TGTGCCAGCAGCCAAGACGTCAATGAGCAGTTCTTC. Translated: CASSQDVNEQFF.

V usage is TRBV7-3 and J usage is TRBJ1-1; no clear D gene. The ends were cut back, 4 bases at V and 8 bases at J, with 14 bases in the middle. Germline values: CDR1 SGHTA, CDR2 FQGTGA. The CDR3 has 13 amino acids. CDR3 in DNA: TGTGCCAGCAGCTCCGGCGGGATTCCCGAAGCTTTCTTT. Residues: CASSSGGIPEAFF.

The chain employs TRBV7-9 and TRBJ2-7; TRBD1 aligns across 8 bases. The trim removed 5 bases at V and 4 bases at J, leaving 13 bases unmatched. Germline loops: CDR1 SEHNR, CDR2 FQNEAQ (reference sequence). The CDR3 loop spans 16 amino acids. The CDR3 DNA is TGTGCCAGCAGCCCCCCGTCGACAGGGGCCCTTTACGAGCAGTACTTC. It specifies CASSPPSTGALYEQYF. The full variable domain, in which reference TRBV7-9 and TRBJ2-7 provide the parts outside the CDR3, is DTGVSQNPRHKITKRGQNVTFRCDPISEHNRLYWYRQTLGQGPEFLTYFQNEAQLEKSRLLSDRFSAERPKGSFSTLEIQRTEQGDSAMYLCASSPPSTGALYEQYFGPGTRLTVT.

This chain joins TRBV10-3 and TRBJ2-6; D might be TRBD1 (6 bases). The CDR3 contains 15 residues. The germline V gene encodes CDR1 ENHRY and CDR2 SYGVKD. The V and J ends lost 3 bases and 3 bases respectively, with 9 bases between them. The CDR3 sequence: CAISDNRVGANVLTF. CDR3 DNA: TGTGCCATCAGTGACAACAGGGTTGGGGCCAACGTCCTGACTTTC.

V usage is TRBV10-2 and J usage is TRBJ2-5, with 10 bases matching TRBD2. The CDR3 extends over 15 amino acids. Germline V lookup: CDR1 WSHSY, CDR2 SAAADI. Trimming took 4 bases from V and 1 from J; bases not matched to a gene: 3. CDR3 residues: CASSVVAGGQETQYF. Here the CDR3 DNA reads TGCGCCAGCAGTGTAGTAGCGGGGGGCCAAGAGACCCAGTACTTC.

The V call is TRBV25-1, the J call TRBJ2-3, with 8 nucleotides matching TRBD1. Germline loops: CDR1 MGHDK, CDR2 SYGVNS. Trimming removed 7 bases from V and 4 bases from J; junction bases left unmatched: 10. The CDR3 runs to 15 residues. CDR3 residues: CASIIQGAEADTQYF. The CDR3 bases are TGTGCCAGCATAATTCAGGGGGCAGAGGCAGATACGCAGTATTTT.

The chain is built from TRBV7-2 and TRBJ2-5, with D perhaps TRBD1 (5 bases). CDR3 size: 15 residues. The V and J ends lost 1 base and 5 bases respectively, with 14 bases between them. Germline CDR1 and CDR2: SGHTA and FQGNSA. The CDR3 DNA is TGTGCCAGCAGCTTAGGTCGCAGGGTGGGGGAGACCCAGTACTTC. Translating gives CASSLGRRVGETQYF.

The DNA for the CDR3 is TGCAGCGTTGAAGGGGTGACTACTCGACCCAAAAGCTCCTACAATGAGCAGTTCTTC. Translating gives CSVEGVTTRPKSSYNEQFF. The V and J genes are TRBV29-1 and TRBJ2-1, with D perhaps matching TRBD2 (5 bases). The CDR3 is 19 residues long. In germline, CDR1 is SQVTM, CDR2 ANQGSEA. V shed 1 base and J shed 0 bases, with 22 bases lying between them.

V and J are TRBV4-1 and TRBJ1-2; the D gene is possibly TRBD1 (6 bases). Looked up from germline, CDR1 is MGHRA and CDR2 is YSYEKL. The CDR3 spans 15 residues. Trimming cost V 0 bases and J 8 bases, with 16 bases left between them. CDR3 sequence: CASSQEGAGVGGYTF. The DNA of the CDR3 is TGCGCCAGCAGCCAAGAGGGGGCAGGGGTCGGCGGCTACACCTTC.

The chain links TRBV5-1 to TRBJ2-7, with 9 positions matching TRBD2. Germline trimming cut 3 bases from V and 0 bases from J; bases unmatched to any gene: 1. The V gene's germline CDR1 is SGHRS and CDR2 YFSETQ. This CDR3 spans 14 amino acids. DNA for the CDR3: TGCGCCAGCAGCTGGCGGGAGGGCTCCTACGAGCAGTACTTC. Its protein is CASSWREGSYEQYF. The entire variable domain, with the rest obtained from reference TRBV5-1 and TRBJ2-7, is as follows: KAGVTQTPRYLIKTRGQQVTLSCSPISGHRSVSWYQQTPGQGLQFLFEYFSETQRNKGNFPGRFSGRQFSNSRSEMNVSTLELGDSALYLCASSWREGSYEQYFGPGTRLTVT.

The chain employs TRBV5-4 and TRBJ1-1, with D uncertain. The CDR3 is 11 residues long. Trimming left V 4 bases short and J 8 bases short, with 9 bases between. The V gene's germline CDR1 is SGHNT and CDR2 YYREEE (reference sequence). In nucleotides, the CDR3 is TGTGCCAGCAGCCCCGAGGGAGAAGCTTTCTTT. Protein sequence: CASSPEGEAFF.

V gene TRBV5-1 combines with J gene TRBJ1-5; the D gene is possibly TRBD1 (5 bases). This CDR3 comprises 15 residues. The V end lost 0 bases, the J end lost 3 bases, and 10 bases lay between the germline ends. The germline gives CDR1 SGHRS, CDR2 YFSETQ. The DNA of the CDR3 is TGCGCCAGCAGCTTGGAAGGGGCCTTCAATCAGCCCCAGCATTTT. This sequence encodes CASSLEGAFNQPQHF.